These 5 T cell receptor beta chains share one sample of origin, sequenced in a study of technical replicates of blood from a few donors. The repertoire was sequenced with immunoSEQ multiplex PCR; TCRdb's copy has only in-frame clones and lacks some. Of approximately 59,000 clones in the sample, around 87% were seen once. Sequenced sample: PBMCs. These receptors originate from a human donor in good health. Some clones in this sample may be carry-over from other donors' samples.

The chain couples TRBV10-3 to TRBJ2-3; perhaps TRBD2 as D (6 bases). The CDR3 is 14 residues long. In germline, CDR1 is ENHRY, CDR2 SYGVKD. V was cut by 4 bases and J by 2 bases, with 10 bases left in between. This chain's CDR3 is CAISAAGYTDTQYF. The CDR3 DNA is TGTGCCATCAGTGCGGCGGGGTACACAGATACGCAGTATTTT.

This clone was counted only a few times. The V gene is TRBV7-2, the J gene TRBJ1-1; perhaps TRBD1 as D (5 bases). The CDR3 length is 14 residues. Per germline, CDR1 SGHTA and CDR2 FQGNSA. V lost 0 bases and J 4 bases, leaving 9 bases between the germline ends. The CDR3 DNA reads TGTGCCAGCAGCTTAGCTTCTGGGGCCACTGAAGCTTTCTTT. This codes for CASSLASGATEAFF. The whole variable domain, remainder taken from reference TRBV7-2 and TRBJ1-1, is GAGVSQSPSNKVTEKGKDVELRCDPISGHTALYWYRQSLGQGLEFLIYFQGNSAPDKSGLPSDRFSAERTGGSVSTLTIQRTQQEDSAVYLCASSLASGATEAFFGQGTRLTVV.

The chain carries TRBV27 and TRBJ1-4; a weak D match, TRBD1 (6 bases). Germline CDR1 is MNHEY and CDR2 is SMNVEV (reference sequence). The CDR3 consists of 15 residues. The V gene lost 6 bases and the J gene lost 2 bases, with 13 bases spanning the gap. This CDR3 is CASRGYQGTNEKLFF. DNA of the CDR3: TGTGCCAGCAGAGGTTACCAGGGGACTAATGAAAAACTGTTTTTT.

The gene calls are TRBV9 and TRBJ2-1; 12 nucleotides align to TRBD2. CDR1 is SGDLS and CDR2 is YYNGEE in the germline V gene. The CDR3 totals 13 residues. After removal of 7 bases from V and 9 bases from J, the junction contained 5 bases not matched to a gene. This chain's CDR3 is CASGWTSGVEQFF. The CDR3 nucleotides are TGTGCCAGCGGATGGACTAGCGGGGTTGAGCAGTTCTTC.

The chain combines TRBV5-8 with TRBJ2-1; D might be TRBD2 (6 bases). Trimming removed 5 bases at V and 4 bases at J, with 13 bases between. CDR1 and CDR2 from the germline V gene are SGHTS and YDEGEE. The CDR3 length is 14 residues. DNA of the CDR3: TGTGCCAGCAGGCGGGGCGTGGGATACAATGAGCAGTTCTTC. Translation gives CASRRGVGYNEQFF.